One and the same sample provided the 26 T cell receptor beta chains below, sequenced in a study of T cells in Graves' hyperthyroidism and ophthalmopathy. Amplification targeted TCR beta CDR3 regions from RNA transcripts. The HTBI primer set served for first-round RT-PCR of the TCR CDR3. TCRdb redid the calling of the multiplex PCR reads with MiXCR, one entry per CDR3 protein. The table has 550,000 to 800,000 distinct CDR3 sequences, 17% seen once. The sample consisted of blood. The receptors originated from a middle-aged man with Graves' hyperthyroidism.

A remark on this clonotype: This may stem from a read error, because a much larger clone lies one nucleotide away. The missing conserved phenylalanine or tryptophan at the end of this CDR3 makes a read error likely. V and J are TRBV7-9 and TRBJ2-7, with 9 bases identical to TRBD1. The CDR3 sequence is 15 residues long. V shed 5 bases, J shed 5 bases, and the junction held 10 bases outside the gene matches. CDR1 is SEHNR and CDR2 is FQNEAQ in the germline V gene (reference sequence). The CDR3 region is CASSVWDRAKDEQYL. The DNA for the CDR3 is TGTGCCAGCAGCGTTTGGGACAGGGCTAAGGACGAGCAGTACCTC.

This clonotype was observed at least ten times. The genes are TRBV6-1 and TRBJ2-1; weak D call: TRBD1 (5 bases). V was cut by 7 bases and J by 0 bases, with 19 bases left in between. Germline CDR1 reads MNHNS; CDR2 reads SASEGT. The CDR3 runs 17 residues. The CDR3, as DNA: TGTGCCAGCAACCACCCTATGGGCAGGGACTCCTACAATGAGCAGTTCTTC. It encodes CASNHPMGRDSYNEQFF.

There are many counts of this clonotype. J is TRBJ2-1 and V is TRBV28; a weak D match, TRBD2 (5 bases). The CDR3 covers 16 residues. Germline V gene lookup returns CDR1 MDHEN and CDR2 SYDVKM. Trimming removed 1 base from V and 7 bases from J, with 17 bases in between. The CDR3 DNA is TGTGCCAGCAGTTTATTTACCGGGATGGTGGGGAATGAGCAGTTCTTC. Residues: CASSLFTGMVGNEQFF. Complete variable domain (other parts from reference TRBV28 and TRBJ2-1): DVKVTQSSRYLVKRTGEKVFLECVQDMDHENMFWYRQDPGLGLRLIYFSYDVKMKEKGDIPEGYSVSREKKERFSLILESASTNQTSMYLCASSLFTGMVGNEQFFGPGTRLTVL.

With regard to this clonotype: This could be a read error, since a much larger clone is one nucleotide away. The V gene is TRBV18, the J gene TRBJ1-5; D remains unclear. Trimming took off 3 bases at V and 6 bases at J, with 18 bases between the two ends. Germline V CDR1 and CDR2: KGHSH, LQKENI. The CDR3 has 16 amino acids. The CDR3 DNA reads TGTGCCAGCTCACCCTTGACACCAAGAGCAGGTCAGCCCCAGCATTTT. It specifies CASSPLTPRAGQPQHF.

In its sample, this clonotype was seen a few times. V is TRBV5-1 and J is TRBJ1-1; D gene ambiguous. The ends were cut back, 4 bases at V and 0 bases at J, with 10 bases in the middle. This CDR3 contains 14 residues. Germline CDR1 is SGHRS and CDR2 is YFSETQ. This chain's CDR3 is CASSTNTVNTEAFF. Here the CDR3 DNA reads TGCGCCAGCAGCACTAATACAGTGAACACTGAAGCTTTCTTT.

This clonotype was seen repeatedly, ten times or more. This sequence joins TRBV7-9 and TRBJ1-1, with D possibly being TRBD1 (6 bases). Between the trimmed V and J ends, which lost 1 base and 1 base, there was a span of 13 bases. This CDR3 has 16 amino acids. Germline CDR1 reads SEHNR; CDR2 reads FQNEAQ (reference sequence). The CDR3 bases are TGTGCCAGCAGCTTAGACGGGGGGCGAAGGAACACTGAAGCTTTCTTT. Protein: CASSLDGGRRNTEAFF.

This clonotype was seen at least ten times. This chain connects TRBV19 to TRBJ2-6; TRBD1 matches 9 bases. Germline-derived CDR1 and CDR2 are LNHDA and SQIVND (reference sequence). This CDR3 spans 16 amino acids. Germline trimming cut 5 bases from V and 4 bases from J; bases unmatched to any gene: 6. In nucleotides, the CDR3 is TGTGCCAGTAGTCCGGGACAGGGTAACGGGGCCAACGTCCTGACTTTC. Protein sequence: CASSPGQGNGANVLTF.

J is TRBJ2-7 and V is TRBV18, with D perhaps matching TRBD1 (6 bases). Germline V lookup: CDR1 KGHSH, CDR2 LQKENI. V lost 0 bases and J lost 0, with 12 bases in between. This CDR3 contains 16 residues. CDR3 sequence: CASSPPQGTSSYEQYF. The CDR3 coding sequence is TGTGCCAGCTCACCACCGCAAGGGACAAGCTCCTACGAGCAGTACTTC. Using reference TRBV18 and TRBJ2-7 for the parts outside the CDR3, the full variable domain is NAGVMQNPRHLVRRRGQEARLRCSPMKGHSHVYWYRQLPEEGLKFMVYLQKENIIDESGMPKERFSAEFPKEGPSILRIQQVVRGDSAAYFCASSPPQGTSSYEQYFGPGTRLTVT.

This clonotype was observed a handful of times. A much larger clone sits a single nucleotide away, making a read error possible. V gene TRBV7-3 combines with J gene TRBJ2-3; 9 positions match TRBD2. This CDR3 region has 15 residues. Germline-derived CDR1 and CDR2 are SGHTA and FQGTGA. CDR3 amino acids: CTSSPRTSGTDTQYF. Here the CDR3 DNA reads TGTACCAGCAGCCCCCGGACTAGCGGCACAGATACGCAGTATTTT.

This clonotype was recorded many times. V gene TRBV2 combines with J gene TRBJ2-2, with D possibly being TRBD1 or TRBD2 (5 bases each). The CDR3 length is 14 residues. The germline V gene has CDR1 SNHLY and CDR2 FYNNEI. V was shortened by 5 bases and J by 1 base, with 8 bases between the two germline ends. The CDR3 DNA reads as TGTGCCAGCAGTTGGGACGGGAACACCGGGGAGCTGTTTTTT. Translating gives CASSWDGNTGELFF.

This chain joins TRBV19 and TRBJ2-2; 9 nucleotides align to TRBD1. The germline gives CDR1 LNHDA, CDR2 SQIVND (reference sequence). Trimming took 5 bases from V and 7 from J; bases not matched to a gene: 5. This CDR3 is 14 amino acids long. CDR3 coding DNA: TGTGCCAGTAGTTACAGGGGGCTAAACGGGGAGCTGTTTTTT. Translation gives CASSYRGLNGELFF.

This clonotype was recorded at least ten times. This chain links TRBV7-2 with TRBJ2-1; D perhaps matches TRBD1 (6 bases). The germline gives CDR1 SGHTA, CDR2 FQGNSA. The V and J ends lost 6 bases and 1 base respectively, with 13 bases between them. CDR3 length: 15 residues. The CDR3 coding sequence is TGTGCCAGCAGGAGGGTTCAGGGGTCCTACAATGAGCAGTTCTTC. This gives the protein CASRRVQGSYNEQFF.

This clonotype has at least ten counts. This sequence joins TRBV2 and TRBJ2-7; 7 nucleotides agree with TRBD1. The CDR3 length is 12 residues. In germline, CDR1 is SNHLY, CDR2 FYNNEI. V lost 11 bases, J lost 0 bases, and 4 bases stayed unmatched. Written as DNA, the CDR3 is TGTGCCGGGGGACAGAGCTCCTACGAGCAGTACTTC. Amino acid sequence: CAGGQSSYEQYF.

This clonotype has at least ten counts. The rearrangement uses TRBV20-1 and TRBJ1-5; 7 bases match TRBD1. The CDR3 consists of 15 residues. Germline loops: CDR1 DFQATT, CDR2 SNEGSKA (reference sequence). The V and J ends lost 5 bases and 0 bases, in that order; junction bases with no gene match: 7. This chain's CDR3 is CSAGDREYSNQPQHF. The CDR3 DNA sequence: TGCAGTGCTGGCGACAGGGAGTATAGCAATCAGCCCCAGCATTTT.

The CDR3 nucleotides are TGTGCCAGCAGCTCACGACGGGACACAGATACGCAGTATTTT. Translation gives CASSSRRDTDTQYF. V is TRBV7-3 and J is TRBJ2-3; tentative D call: TRBD2 (5 bases). CDR1 and CDR2 (germline): SGHTA, FQGTGA. V lost 4 bases, J lost 2 bases, and 10 bases lay in between. This CDR3 has 14 amino acids.

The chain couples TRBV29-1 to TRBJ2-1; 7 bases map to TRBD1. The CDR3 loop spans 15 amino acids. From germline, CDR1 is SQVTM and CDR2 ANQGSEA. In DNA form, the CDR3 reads TGCACCTTCACAGACCGGGACAGCCTCTACAATGAGCAGTTCTTC. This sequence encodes CTFTDRDSLYNEQFF.

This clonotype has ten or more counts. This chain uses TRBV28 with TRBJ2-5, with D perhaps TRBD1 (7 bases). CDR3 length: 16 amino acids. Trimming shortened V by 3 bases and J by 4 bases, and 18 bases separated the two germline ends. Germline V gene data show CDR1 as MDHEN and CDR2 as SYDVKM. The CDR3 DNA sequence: TGTGCCAGCAGTTTGGGGGGACAGCTGGGAGGAGAGACCCAGTACTTC. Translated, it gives CASSLGGQLGGETQYF. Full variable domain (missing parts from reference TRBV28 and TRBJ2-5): DVKVTQSSRYLVKRTGEKVFLECVQDMDHENMFWYRQDPGLGLRLIYFSYDVKMKEKGDIPEGYSVSREKKERFSLILESASTNQTSMYLCASSLGGQLGGETQYFGPGTRLLVL.

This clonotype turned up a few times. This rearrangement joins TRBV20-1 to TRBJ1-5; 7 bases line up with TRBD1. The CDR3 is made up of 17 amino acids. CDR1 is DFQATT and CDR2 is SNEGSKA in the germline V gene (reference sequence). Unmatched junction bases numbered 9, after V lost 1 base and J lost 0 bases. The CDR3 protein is CSARGRQGLYSNQPQHF. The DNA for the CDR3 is TGCAGTGCTAGAGGCCGACAGGGACTATATAGCAATCAGCCCCAGCATTTT.

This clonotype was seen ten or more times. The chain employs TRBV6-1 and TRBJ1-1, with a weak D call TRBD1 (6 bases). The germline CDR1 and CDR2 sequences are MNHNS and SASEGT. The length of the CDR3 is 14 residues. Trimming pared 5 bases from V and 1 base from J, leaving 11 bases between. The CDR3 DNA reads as TGTGCCAGCAGTAGACAGGTAACGAACACTGAAGCTTTCTTT. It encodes CASSRQVTNTEAFF.

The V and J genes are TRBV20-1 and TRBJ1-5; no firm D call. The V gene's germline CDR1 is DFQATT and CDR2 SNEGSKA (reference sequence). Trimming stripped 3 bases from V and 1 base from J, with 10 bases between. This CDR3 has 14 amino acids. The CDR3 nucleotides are TGCAGTGCTAGGAACAGACCGAGCAATCAGCCCCAGCATTTT. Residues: CSARNRPSNQPQHF.

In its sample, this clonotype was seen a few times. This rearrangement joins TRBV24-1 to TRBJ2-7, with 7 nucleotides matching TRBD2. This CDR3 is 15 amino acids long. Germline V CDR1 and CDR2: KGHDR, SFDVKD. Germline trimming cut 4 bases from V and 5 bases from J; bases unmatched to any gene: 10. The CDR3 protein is CATSDLQAGVDEQYF. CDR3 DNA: TGTGCCACCAGTGACTTACAGGCGGGAGTTGACGAGCAGTACTTC.

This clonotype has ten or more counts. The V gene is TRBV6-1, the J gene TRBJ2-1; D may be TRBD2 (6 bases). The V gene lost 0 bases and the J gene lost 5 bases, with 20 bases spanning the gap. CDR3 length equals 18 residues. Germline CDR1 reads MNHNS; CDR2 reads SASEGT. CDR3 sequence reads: CASSEAVFGGIGNNEQFF. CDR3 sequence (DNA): TGTGCCAGCAGTGAAGCTGTTTTTGGCGGGATCGGAAACAATGAGCAGTTCTTC.

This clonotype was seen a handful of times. The CDR3 DNA sequence: TGCAGTGCTAGACAGGGGGTTTACAATCAGCCCCAGCATTTT. It yields the protein CSARQGVYNQPQHF. The gene calls are TRBV20-1 and TRBJ1-5, with 7 nucleotides matching TRBD1. The germline gives CDR1 DFQATT, CDR2 SNEGSKA (reference sequence). The CDR3 runs 14 residues. Trimming took 2 bases from V and 3 from J; bases not matched to a gene: 4.

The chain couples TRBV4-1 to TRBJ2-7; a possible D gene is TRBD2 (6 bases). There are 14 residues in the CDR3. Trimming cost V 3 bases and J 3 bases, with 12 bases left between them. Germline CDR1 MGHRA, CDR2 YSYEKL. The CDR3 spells CASSHVGTGYEQYF. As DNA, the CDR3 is TGCGCCAGCAGCCACGTCGGGACTGGCTACGAGCAGTACTTC.

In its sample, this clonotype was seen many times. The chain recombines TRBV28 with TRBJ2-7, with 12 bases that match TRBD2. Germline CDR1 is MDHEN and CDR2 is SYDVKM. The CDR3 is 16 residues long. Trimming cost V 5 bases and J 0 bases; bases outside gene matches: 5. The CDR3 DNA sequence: TGTGCCAGCAGTCTTCGGACTAGCGGGACCTCCTACGAGCAGTACTTC. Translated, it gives CASSLRTSGTSYEQYF.

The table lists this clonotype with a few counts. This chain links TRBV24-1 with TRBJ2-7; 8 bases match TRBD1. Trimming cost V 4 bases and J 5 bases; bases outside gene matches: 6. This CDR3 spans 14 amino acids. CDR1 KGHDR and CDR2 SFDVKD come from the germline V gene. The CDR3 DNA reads TGTGCCACCAGTGAGGACAGGGTTCGAAACGAGCAGTACTTC. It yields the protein CATSEDRVRNEQYF.